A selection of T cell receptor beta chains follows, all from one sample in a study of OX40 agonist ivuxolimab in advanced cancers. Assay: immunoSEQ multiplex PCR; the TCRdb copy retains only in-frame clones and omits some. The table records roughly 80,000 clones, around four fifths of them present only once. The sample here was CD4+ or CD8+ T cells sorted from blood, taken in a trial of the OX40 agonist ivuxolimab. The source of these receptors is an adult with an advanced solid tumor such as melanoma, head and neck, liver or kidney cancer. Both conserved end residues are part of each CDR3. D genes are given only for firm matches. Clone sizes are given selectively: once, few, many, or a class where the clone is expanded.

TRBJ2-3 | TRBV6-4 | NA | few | CASSPGVSTDTQYF | TGTGCCAGCAGCCCAGGGGTTAGCACAGATACGCAGTATTTT
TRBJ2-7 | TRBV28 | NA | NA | CASSSSNPPYEQYF | TGTGCCAGCAGTTCATCAAATCCCCCCTACGAGCAGTACTTC
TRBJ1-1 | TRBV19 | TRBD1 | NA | CASMDRRGNTEAFF | TGTGCCAGTATGGACAGGAGGGGTAACACTGAAGCTTTCTTT
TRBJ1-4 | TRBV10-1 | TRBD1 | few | CAKYPTGSNEKLFF | TGCGCCAAATACCCGACAGGGTCGAATGAAAAACTGTTTTTT
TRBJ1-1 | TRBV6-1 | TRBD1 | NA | CASRRDREAEAFF | TGTGCCAGCAGGAGGGACAGGGAGGCTGAAGCTTTCTTT
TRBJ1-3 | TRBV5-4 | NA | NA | CASSLTGGNTIYF | TGTGCCAGCAGCTTGACAGGTGGAAACACCATATATTTT
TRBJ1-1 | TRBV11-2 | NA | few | CASSLVRRNTEAFF | TGTGCCAGCAGCTTAGTTCGGCGGAACACTGAAGCTTTCTTT
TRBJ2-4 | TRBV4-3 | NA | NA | CASSRTLTGGGNIQYF | TGCGCCAGCAGCAGGACATTAACCGGCGGTGGGAACATTCAGTACTTC
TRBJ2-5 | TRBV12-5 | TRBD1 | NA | CASGLVQGPGQETQYF | TGTGCTAGTGGTTTGGTACAGGGGCCAGGGCAAGAGACCCAGTACTTC
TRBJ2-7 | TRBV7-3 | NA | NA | CASSLDGNEQYF | TGTGCCAGCAGCTTAGACGGGAACGAGCAGTACTTC
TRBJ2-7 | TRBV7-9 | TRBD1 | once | CASSPKEGQDIYEQYF | TGTGCCAGCAGCCCTAAAGAGGGACAGGACATCTACGAGCAGTACTTC
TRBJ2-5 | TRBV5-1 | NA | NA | CASSQTVGTETQYF | TGCGCCAGCAGTCAGACGGTGGGGACAGAGACCCAGTACTTC
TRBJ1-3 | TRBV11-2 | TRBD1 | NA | CASSSEGQGAGNTIYF | TGTGCCAGCAGCTCGGAGGGACAGGGTGCAGGAAACACCATATATTTT
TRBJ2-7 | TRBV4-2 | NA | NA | CASSQEQSEQYF | TGTGCCAGCAGCCAAGAACAGTCCGAGCAGTACTTC
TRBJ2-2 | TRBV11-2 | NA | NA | CASSRPSNTGELFF | TGTGCCAGCAGCCGACCCTCGAACACCGGGGAGCTGTTTTTT
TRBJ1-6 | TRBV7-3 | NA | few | CASSFGSSYNSPLHF | TGTGCCAGCAGCTTTGGGAGCTCCTATAATTCACCCCTCCACTTT
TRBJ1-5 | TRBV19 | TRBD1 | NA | CASTDGQVFNQPQHF | TGTGCCAGTACCGACGGACAGGTATTCAATCAGCCCCAGCATTTT
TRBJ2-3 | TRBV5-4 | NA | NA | CASSPGMGVDTQYF | TGTGCCAGCAGCCCAGGAATGGGGGTAGATACGCAGTATTTT
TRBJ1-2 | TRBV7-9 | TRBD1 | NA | CASSPGTGYSYGYTF | TGTGCCAGCAGTCCCGGGACAGGCTATTCCTATGGCTACACCTTC
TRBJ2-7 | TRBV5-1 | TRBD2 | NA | CASSHISGGSYEQYF | TGCGCCAGCAGCCACATTAGCGGGGGCTCCTACGAGCAGTACTTC
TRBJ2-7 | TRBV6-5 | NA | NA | CASSYYGSYEQYF | TGTGCCAGCAGTTACTACGGATCCTACGAGCAGTACTTC
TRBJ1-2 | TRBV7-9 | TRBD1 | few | CASSLGTSDRGANYGYTF | TGTGCCAGCAGCTTAGGGACTAGCGACAGGGGAGCTAACTATGGCTACACCTTC
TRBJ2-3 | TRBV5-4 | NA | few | CASSRRTAETDTQYF | TGTGCCAGCAGCCGGAGGACAGCCGAAACAGATACGCAGTATTTT
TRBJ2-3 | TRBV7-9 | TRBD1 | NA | CASSRGQGFTDTQYF | TGTGCCAGCAGCAGGGGACAGGGCTTCACAGATACGCAGTATTTT
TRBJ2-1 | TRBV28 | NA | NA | CASNQQVAYNEQFF | TGTGCCAGCAACCAACAGGTGGCCTACAATGAGCAGTTCTTC
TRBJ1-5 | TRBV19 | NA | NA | CASSIRTAGSNQPQHF | TGTGCCAGTAGTATAAGGACAGCGGGATCCAATCAGCCCCAGCATTTT
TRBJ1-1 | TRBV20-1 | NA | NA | CSASSDTEAFF | TGCAGTGCTAGCTCGGACACTGAAGCTTTCTTT
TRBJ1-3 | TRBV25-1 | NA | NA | CASSEFAGRRGNTIYF | TGTGCCAGCAGTGAATTTGCAGGGAGGAGAGGAAACACCATATATTTT
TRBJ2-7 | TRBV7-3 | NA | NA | CASSLLQVSYEQYF | TGTGCCAGCAGCTTATTGCAGGTAAGCTACGAGCAGTACTTC
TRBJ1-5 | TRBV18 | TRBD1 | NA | CASSSQVTGNQPQHF | TGTGCCAGCTCATCTCAGGTGACAGGGAATCAGCCCCAGCATTTT
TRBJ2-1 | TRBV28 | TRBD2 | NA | CASSSQVAGENYEQFF | TGTGCCAGCAGTTCCCAAGTAGCGGGGGAGAACTATGAGCAGTTCTTC
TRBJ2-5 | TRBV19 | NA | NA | CASTPRGGLGETQYF | TGTGCCAGTACCCCGAGGGGGGGGCTCGGGGAGACCCAGTACTTC
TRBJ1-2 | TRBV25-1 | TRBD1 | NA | CASSARQGHYGYTF | TGTGCCAGCAGTGCTAGACAGGGCCACTATGGCTACACCTTC
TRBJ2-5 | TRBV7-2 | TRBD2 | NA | CASSFPGLEQETQYF | TGTGCCAGCAGCTTCCCGGGACTAGAACAAGAGACCCAGTACTTC
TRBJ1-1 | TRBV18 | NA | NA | CASSPGVTEAFF | TGTGCCAGCTCACCCGGGGTCACTGAAGCTTTCTTT
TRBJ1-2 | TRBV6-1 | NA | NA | CASSEAGQVSYGYTF | TGTGCCAGCAGTGAAGCGGGGCAGGTCTCCTATGGCTACACCTTC
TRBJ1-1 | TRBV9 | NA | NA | CASSGGGRTEAFF | TGTGCCAGCAGCGGTGGTGGGAGGACTGAAGCTTTCTTT
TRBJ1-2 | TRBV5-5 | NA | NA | CASSLAGYDNYGYTF | TGTGCCAGCAGCTTGGCGGGGTATGATAACTATGGCTACACCTTC
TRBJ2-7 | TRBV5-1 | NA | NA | CASSLERGGNEQYF | TGCGCCAGCAGCTTGGAAAGGGGCGGCAACGAGCAGTACTTC
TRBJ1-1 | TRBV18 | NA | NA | CASSSNVVRNTEAFF | TGTGCCAGCTCATCCAACGTGGTGCGGAACACTGAGGCTTTCTTT
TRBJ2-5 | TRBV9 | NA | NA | CASSVGVALETQYF | TGTGCCAGCAGCGTAGGGGTAGCACTAGAGACCCAGTACTTC
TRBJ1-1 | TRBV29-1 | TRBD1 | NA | CSVLTGGNTEAFF | TGCAGCGTTTTGACAGGGGGCAACACTGAAGCTTTCTTT
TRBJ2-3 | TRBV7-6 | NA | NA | CASSYREDTQYF | TGTGCCAGCAGTTACAGGGAAGATACGCAGTATTTT
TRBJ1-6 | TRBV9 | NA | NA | CASSRVNSPLHF | TGTGCCAGCAGCAGGGTTAATTCACCCCTCCACTTT
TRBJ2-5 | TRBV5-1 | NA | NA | CASRSAPQSLQETQYF | TGCGCCAGCAGAAGTGCCCCCCAGAGCCTTCAAGAGACCCAGTACTTC
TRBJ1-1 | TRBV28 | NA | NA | CASSHPLLQVNTEAFF | TGTGCCAGCAGTCATCCCCTCTTACAGGTGAACACTGAAGCTTTCTTT
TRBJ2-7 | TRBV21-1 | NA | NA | CASSKPPGDYEQYF | TGTGCCAGCAGCAAACCCCCAGGCGACTACGAGCAGTACTTC
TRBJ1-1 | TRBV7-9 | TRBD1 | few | CASSLEGQTSFF | TGTGCCAGCAGCTTAGAGGGACAGACATCTTTCTTT
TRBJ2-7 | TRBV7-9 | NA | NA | CASSLVGQEDYEQYF | TGTGCCAGCAGCTTAGTAGGGCAGGAAGACTACGAGCAGTACTTC
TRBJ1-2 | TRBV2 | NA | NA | CASSEDPVRRGYTF | TGTGCCAGCAGTGAAGATCCGGTCCGGCGGGGCTACACCTTC
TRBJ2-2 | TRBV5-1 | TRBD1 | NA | CASSLPLTGGPGELFF | TGCGCCAGCAGCTTGCCCCTGACAGGGGGTCCCGGGGAGCTGTTTTTT
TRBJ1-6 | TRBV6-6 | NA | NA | CASSQDSMSSPLHF | TGTGCCAGCAGTCAAGACAGTATGAGTTCACCCCTCCACTTT
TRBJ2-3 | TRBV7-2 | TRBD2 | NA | CASSLAGSGGPTDTQYF | TGTGCCAGCAGCTTAGCAGGCAGCGGGGGCCCCACAGATACGCAGTATTTT
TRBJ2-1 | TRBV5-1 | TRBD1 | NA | CASSLNRDRGGWYEQFF | TGCGCCAGCAGCTTAAATAGGGACAGGGGAGGCTGGTATGAGCAGTTCTTC